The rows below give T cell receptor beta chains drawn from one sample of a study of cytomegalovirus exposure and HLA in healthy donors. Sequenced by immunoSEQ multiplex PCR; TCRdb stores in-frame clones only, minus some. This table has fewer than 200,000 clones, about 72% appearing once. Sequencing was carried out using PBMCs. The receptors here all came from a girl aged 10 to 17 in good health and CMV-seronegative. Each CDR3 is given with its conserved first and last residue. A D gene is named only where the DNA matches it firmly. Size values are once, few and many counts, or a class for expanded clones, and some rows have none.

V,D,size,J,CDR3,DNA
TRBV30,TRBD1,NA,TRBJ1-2,CAWSGTVDYGYTF,TGTGCCTGGAGCGGGACAGTTGACTATGGCTACACCTTC
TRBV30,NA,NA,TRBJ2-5,CAWRAIETQYF,TGTGCCTGGAGAGCCATAGAGACCCAGTACTTC
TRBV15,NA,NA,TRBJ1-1,CATSRDPEPAPNTEAFF,TGTGCCACCAGCAGAGACCCCGAGCCAGCGCCGAACACTGAAGCTTTCTTT
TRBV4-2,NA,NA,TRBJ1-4,CASSRVDTTNEKLFF,TGTGCCAGCAGCCGAGTAGATACAACTAATGAAAAACTGTTTTTT
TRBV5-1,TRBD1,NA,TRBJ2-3,CASSLDRGTDTQYF,TGCGCCAGCAGCTTAGACAGGGGCACAGATACGCAGTATTTT
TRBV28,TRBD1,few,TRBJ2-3,CASSQGVYTQYF,TGTGCCAGCAGCCAGGGGGTGTATACGCAGTATTTT
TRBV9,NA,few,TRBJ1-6,CASSLWANSPLHF,TGTGCCAGCAGCCTCTGGGCCAATTCACCCCTCCACTTT
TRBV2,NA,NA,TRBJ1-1,CASSVFRENTEAFF,TGTGCCAGCAGTGTCTTCCGAGAGAACACTGAAGCTTTCTTT
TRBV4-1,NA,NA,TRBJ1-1,CASRPAGGYPEAFF,TGCGCCAGCAGGCCGGCGGGGGGCTACCCTGAAGCTTTCTTT
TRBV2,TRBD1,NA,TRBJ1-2,CASSGDRGVGGYTF,TGTGCCAGCAGTGGAGACAGGGGAGTAGGTGGCTACACCTTC
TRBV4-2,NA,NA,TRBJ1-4,CASSRGGGEKLFF,TGTGCCAGCAGCCGAGGGGGGGGTGAAAAACTGTTTTTT
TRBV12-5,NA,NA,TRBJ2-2,CASGAQGTGELFF,TGTGCTAGTGGTGCACAGGGAACCGGGGAGCTGTTTTTT
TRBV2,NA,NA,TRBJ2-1,CASSGQGGWNEQFF,TGTGCCAGCAGTGGGCAGGGTGGTTGGAATGAGCAGTTCTTC
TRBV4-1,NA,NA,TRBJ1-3,CASSQDADTGNTIYF,TGCGCCAGCAGCCAAGACGCGGATACTGGAAACACCATATATTTT
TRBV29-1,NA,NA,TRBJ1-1,CSVPIWTRSRTTEAFF,TGCAGCGTTCCTATTTGGACACGGAGTAGAACAACTGAAGCTTTCTTT
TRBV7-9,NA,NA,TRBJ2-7,CASTPPGAYEQYF,TGTGCCAGCACCCCCCCTGGAGCCTACGAGCAGTACTTC
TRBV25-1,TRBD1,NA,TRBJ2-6,CASSEQNRGRGANVLTF,TGTGCCAGCAGTGAACAGAACAGGGGGCGAGGGGCCAACGTCCTGACTTTC
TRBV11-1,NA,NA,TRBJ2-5,CASSYETGNLLGTQYF,TGTGCCAGCAGCTATGAAACAGGGAACCTCCTAGGGACCCAGTACTTC
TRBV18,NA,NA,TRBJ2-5,CASSPTSPQETQYF,TGTGCCAGCTCACCAACCAGTCCCCAAGAGACCCAGTACTTC
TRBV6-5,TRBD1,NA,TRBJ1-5,CASSFYSGGQPQHF,TGTGCCAGCAGCTTCTATTCAGGGGGTCAGCCCCAGCATTTT
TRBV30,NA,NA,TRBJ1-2,CAWRVRRRGYGYTF,TGTGCCTGGAGAGTGCGCCGGCGGGGCTATGGCTACACCTTC
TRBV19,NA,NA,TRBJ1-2,CASSEAGFYGYTF,TGTGCCAGTAGTGAGGCAGGGTTCTATGGCTACACCTTC
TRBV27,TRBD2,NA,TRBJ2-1,CASSLRLAGESNEQFF,TGTGCCAGCAGTCTCCGACTAGCGGGGGAATCCAATGAGCAGTTCTTC
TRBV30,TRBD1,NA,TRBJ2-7,CAWNTGQGDYEQYF,TGTGCCTGGAATACGGGACAGGGCGACTACGAGCAGTACTTC
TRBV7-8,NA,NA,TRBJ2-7,CASSLGEGHEQYF,TGTGCCAGCAGCTTAGGAGAGGGCCACGAGCAGTACTTC
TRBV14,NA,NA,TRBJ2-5,CASSQVRGRETQYF,TGTGCCAGCAGCCAAGTACGGGGGAGGGAGACCCAGTACTTC
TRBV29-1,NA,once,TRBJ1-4,CSARGDEKLFF,TGCAGCGCCCGGGGGGATGAAAAACTGTTTTTT
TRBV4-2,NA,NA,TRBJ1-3,CASSPLDGGSGNTIYF,TGTGCCAGCAGCCCGCTGGACGGAGGGAGTGGAAACACCATATATTTT
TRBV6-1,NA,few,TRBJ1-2,CASSGTTGDFYGYTF,TGTGCCAGCAGTGGGACGACGGGGGACTTCTATGGCTACACCTTC
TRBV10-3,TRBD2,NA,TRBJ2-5,CAIRSPGGQETQYF,TGTGCCATCAGGAGCCCGGGGGGCCAAGAGACCCAGTACTTC
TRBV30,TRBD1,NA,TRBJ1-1,CAWSAGGNTEAFF,TGTGCCTGGAGTGCAGGGGGGAACACTGAAGCTTTCTTT
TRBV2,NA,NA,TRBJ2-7,CAKSFGNSYEQYF,TGTGCCAAATCTTTCGGTAACAGCTACGAGCAGTACTTC
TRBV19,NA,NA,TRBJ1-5,CASSRVQGSNQPQHF,TGTGCCAGTAGTAGAGTACAGGGAAGCAATCAGCCCCAGCATTTT
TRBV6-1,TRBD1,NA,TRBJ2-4,CASSEHEGAQNIQYF,TGTGCCAGCAGTGAACACGAGGGGGCCCAAAACATTCAGTACTTC
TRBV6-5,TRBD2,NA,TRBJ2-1,CASSSSGRGAHNEQFF,TGTGCCAGCAGTTCCTCCGGGCGGGGGGCTCACAATGAGCAGTTCTTC